The 27 T cell receptor beta chains given below trace back to one sample, sequenced in a study of OX40 agonist ivuxolimab in advanced cancers. Only in-frame clones appear in the TCRdb table, and some are missing; sequencing was by immunoSEQ multiplex PCR. The sample consists of under 90,000 clones, around 83% of them appearing once. The sample consisted of CD4+ or CD8+ T cells sorted from blood, taken in a trial of the OX40 agonist ivuxolimab. These receptors were obtained from an adult with an advanced solid tumor such as melanoma, head and neck, liver or kidney cancer.

This clone was recorded only once. The rearrangement joins TRBV9 to TRBJ2-3; tentatively, D is TRBD2 (6 bases). The CDR3 has 14 residues. CDR1 is SGDLS, CDR2 YYNGEE, per germline. V was shortened by 3 bases and J by 2 bases, with 10 bases between the two germline ends. The CDR3 coding sequence is TGTGCCAGCAGCGGGGGGGATCCCACAGATACGCAGTATTTT. Translated, it gives CASSGGDPTDTQYF.

The chain employs TRBV5-1 and TRBJ2-1; TRBD1 aligns across 7 bases. This CDR3 region has 15 residues. The junction had 10 bases not matched to a gene; V was cut back by 3 bases and J by 7 bases. Germline CDR1 reads SGHRS; CDR2 reads YFSETQ. The CDR3 coding sequence is TGCGCCAGCAGCTCATCCGGGACAGATCGAAATGAGCAGTTCTTC. It encodes CASSSSGTDRNEQFF.

The gene calls are TRBV30 and TRBJ1-1, with TRBD1 matching 8 bases. The germline CDR1 and CDR2 sequences are GTSNPN and SVGIG (reference sequence). The length of the CDR3 is 16 residues. With V trimmed by 2 bases and J by 1 base, 9 bases remained unmatched. The CDR3 reads CAWSLGRTGRNTEAFF. The CDR3 DNA is TGTGCCTGGAGTCTGGGAAGGACAGGGCGGAACACTGAAGCTTTCTTT.

The V gene is TRBV6-1, the J gene TRBJ2-6, with D unresolved. This CDR3 comprises 15 residues. V was shortened by 7 bases and J by 0 bases, with 10 bases between the two germline ends. Looked up from germline, CDR1 is MNHNS and CDR2 is SASEGT. The CDR3 spells CASKQESSGANVLTF. The DNA of the CDR3 is TGTGCCAGCAAGCAGGAATCCTCTGGGGCCAACGTCCTGACTTTC.

J is TRBJ1-3 and V is TRBV7-6, with a weak D call TRBD1 (5 bases). Germline lookup yields CDR1 SGHVS and CDR2 FNYEAQ. The CDR3 is 16 residues long. The ends were cut back, 0 bases at V and 0 bases at J, with 9 bases in the middle. This chain's CDR3 is CASSLAPTVSGNTIYF. Written as DNA, the CDR3 is TGTGCCAGCAGCTTAGCCCCGACAGTCTCTGGAAACACCATATATTTT.

The chain employs TRBV19 and TRBJ2-4; D ambiguous. The V and J ends lost 6 bases and 9 bases respectively, with 12 bases between them. Germline CDR1 reads LNHDA; CDR2 reads SQIVND (reference sequence). CDR3 length: 12 amino acids. CDR3 residues: CASSHGGSIQYF. CDR3 sequence (DNA): TGTGCCAGTAGCCACGGTGGCTCCATTCAGTACTTC.

This rearrangement joins TRBV29-1 to TRBJ2-1; 13 bases are shared with TRBD2. The germline V gene encodes CDR1 SQVTM and CDR2 ANQGSEA. The CDR3 contains 13 residues. Trimming removed 6 bases from V and 10 bases from J; junction bases left unmatched: 6. CDR3 sequence reads: CSVGTSGTGEQFF. As DNA, the CDR3 is TGCAGCGTGGGGACTAGCGGGACCGGAGAGCAGTTCTTC.

The chain joins TRBV19 to TRBJ2-7; 11 bases line up with TRBD2. This CDR3 spans 15 amino acids. V lost 3 bases to trimming and J lost 2 bases; unmatched junction nucleotides: 3. CDR1 and CDR2 (germline): LNHDA, SQIVND (reference sequence). DNA of the CDR3: TGTGCCAGTAGTATCCTAGCGGGAGGAACCTACGAGCAGTACTTC. Translated, it gives CASSILAGGTYEQYF.

V is TRBV19 and J is TRBJ2-3; 7 nucleotides line up with TRBD2. V was clipped by 6 bases and J by 3 bases; unmatched bases: 3. CDR3 length: 13 amino acids. Germline CDR1 is LNHDA and CDR2 is SQIVND (reference sequence). CDR3 residues: CASSYGGTDTQYF. CDR3 in DNA: TGTGCCAGTAGCTACGGGGGGACAGATACGCAGTATTTT.

The V call is TRBV2, the J call TRBJ2-1, with 11 bases aligning to TRBD1. The CDR3 contains 15 residues. V lost 7 bases to trimming and J lost 8 bases; unmatched junction nucleotides: 10. Germline CDR1 reads SNHLY; CDR2 reads FYNNEI. CDR3 nucleotides: TGTGCCAGCACCAGGACAGGGGGCCTTAATTATGAGCAGTTCTTC. As protein: CASTRTGGLNYEQFF.

This clone came up a few times. The rearrangement uses TRBV5-4 and TRBJ1-5, with D tentatively TRBD1 (5 bases). Germline loops: CDR1 SGHNT, CDR2 YYREEE (reference sequence). The CDR3 runs 13 residues. The germline V and J ends were trimmed by 5 bases and 3 bases, with 9 bases remaining between them. CDR3 region: CASSWDPNQPQHF. The CDR3 bases are TGTGCCAGCAGTTGGGACCCCAATCAGCCCCAGCATTTT. The full variable domain, its missing parts supplied by reference TRBV5-4 and TRBJ1-5, is ETGVTQSPTHLIKTRGQQVTLRCSSQSGHNTVSWYQQALGQGPQFIFQYYREEENGRGNFPPRFSGLQFPNYSSELNVNALELDDSALYLCASSWDPNQPQHFGDGTRLSIL.

CDR3 amino acids: CASSLGTLNSGNTIYF. CDR3 DNA: TGCGCCAGCAGCTTGGGGACTCTAAACTCTGGAAACACCATATATTTT. The gene calls are TRBV5-1 and TRBJ1-3; no clear D gene. Trimming cost V 0 bases and J 0 bases, with 10 bases left between them. This CDR3 has 16 residues. Germline CDR1 is SGHRS and CDR2 is YFSETQ.

The V call is TRBV7-9, the J call TRBJ1-4; D is ambiguous. This CDR3 is 16 amino acids long. The V and J ends lost 3 bases and 5 bases respectively, with 16 bases between them. The V gene's germline CDR1 is SEHNR and CDR2 FQNEAQ (reference sequence). CDR3 nucleotide sequence: TGTGCCAGCAGCTTTTGGCCGTCGGTAGAGAATGAAAAACTGTTTTTT. This translates into CASSFWPSVENEKLFF.

This chain uses TRBV19 with TRBJ2-2, with D tentatively TRBD2 (6 bases). In germline, CDR1 is LNHDA, CDR2 SQIVND (reference sequence). The CDR3 is 13 amino acids. Trimming removed 6 bases from V and 7 bases from J, with 12 bases in between. The chain's CDR3 is CASRWGENGELFF. As DNA, the CDR3 is TGTGCCAGTAGGTGGGGGGAAAACGGGGAGCTGTTTTTT.

The chain joins TRBV29-1 to TRBJ1-4; D call uncertain. This CDR3 is built from 12 residues. Trimming took off 4 bases at V and 6 bases at J, with 9 bases between the two ends. CDR1 and CDR2 (germline): SQVTM, ANQGSEA. CDR3 sequence reads: CSVVTFDEKLFF. The CDR3 DNA follows: TGCAGCGTTGTTACGTTTGATGAAAAACTGTTTTTT.

This clone was picked up one time. V is TRBV4-3 and J is TRBJ1-6, with TRBD1 matching 10 bases. Per germline, CDR1 LGHNA and CDR2 YSLEER. The CDR3 extends over 16 amino acids. Trimming at V came to 2 bases and at J to 10 bases, leaving 8 bases not matched to a gene. CDR3: CASSQQTGTGASPLHF. In DNA, the CDR3 is TGCGCCAGCAGCCAACAAACCGGGACAGGGGCATCACCCCTCCACTTT.

This clone came up once. J is TRBJ2-3 and V is TRBV7-2, with 7 nucleotides matching TRBD1. This CDR3 contains 15 residues. The junction had 8 bases not matched to a gene; V was cut back by 6 bases and J by 2 bases. Per the germline V gene, CDR1 is SGHTA and CDR2 is FQGNSA. CDR3: CASSSRQGPTDTQYF. The CDR3 bases are TGTGCCAGCAGTTCTAGACAGGGACCCACAGATACGCAGTATTTT. Full variable domain (outside the CDR3, taken from reference TRBV7-2 and TRBJ2-3): GAGVSQSPSNKVTEKGKDVELRCDPISGHTALYWYRQSLGQGLEFLIYFQGNSAPDKSGLPSDRFSAERTGGSVSTLTIQRTQQEDSAVYLCASSSRQGPTDTQYFGPGTRLTVL.

CDR3 coding DNA: TGTGCCAGCAGCTGGCGGGAGAGGGATGAGCAGTTCTTC. This codes for CASSWRERDEQFF. The chain links TRBV5-6 to TRBJ2-1, with 7 nucleotides matching TRBD2. The V gene's germline CDR1 is SGHDT and CDR2 YYEEEE. V shed 3 bases, J shed 8 bases, and the junction held 5 bases outside the gene matches. This CDR3 spans 13 amino acids.

As DNA, the CDR3 is TGTGCCAGCAGCCCTGGGACAGGCTATAGCAATCAGCCCCAGCATTTT. Translation: CASSPGTGYSNQPQHF. This chain connects TRBV2 to TRBJ1-5, with 8 bases identical to TRBD1. Germline CDR1 SNHLY, CDR2 FYNNEI. The CDR3 totals 16 residues. With 6 bases clipped from V and 0 bases from J, the junction kept 7 bases outside the gene matches.

The gene calls are TRBV7-3 and TRBJ1-1; D is uncertain. CDR1 and CDR2 (germline): SGHTA, FQGTGA. The germline V and J ends were trimmed by 1 base and 1 base, with 4 bases remaining between them. This CDR3 has 13 residues. The CDR3 DNA sequence: TGTGCCAGCAGCTTAATAGCGAACACTGAAGCTTTCTTT. Protein product: CASSLIANTEAFF.

This clone occurred a few times. The chain employs TRBV14 and TRBJ1-2; D call uncertain. The V gene lost 2 bases and the J gene lost 2 bases, with 0 bases spanning the gap. The CDR3 totals 11 residues. Germline V gene data show CDR1 as SGHDN and CDR2 as FVKESK. As DNA, the CDR3 is TGTGCCAGCAGCCAAAACTATGGCTACACCTTC. Protein sequence: CASSQNYGYTF.

Points on this clone: Other DNA sequences from this sample encode an identical CDR3 as well. The genes are TRBV18 and TRBJ2-3; D is perhaps TRBD2 (6 bases). Germline CDR1 reads KGHSH; CDR2 reads LQKENI. V was pared by 3 bases and J by 6 bases, with 7 bases between. The CDR3 extends over 12 amino acids. In DNA, the CDR3 is TGTGCCAGCTCACCCCGGGGGGATACGCAGTATTTT. It translates to CASSPRGDTQYF.

This clone showed up just once. The genes are TRBV6-5 and TRBJ1-6; no clear D gene. The CDR3 runs 15 residues. V was clipped by 4 bases and J by 6 bases, with 13 bases between them. Germline CDR1 reads MNHEY; CDR2 reads SVGAGI. The CDR3 bases are TGTGCCAGCAGTTCGAGGGCCTTCGGTAATTCACCCCTCCACTTT. This gives the protein CASSSRAFGNSPLHF.

J is TRBJ2-1 and V is TRBV11-1; 13 bases agree with TRBD2. CDR1 is SGHAT, CDR2 FQDESV, per germline (reference sequence). CDR3 length equals 16 residues. The V segment lost 1 base and the J segment 8 bases; nucleotides outside the gene matches: 5. The CDR3 loop reads CASSLETSGRRDEQFF. In DNA form, the CDR3 reads TGTGCCAGCAGCTTAGAGACTAGCGGGAGGAGGGATGAGCAGTTCTTC.

The rearrangement joins TRBV19 to TRBJ1-2, with 7 bases that match TRBD1. This CDR3 region has 15 residues. Germline V gene data show CDR1 as LNHDA and CDR2 as SQIVND (reference sequence). The V and J ends lost 7 bases and 2 bases, in that order; junction bases with no gene match: 10. In nucleotides, the CDR3 is TGTGCCAGTACCGAGACAGGGATACTGAACTATGGCTACACCTTC. Encoded protein: CASTETGILNYGYTF. Full variable domain (missing parts from reference TRBV19 and TRBJ1-2): DGGITQSPKYLFRKEGQNVTLSCEQNLNHDAMYWYRQDPGQGLRLIYYSQIVNDFQKGDIAEGYSVSREKKESFPLTVTSAQKNPTAFYLCASTETGILNYGYTFGSGTRLTVV.

This chain links TRBV21-1 with TRBJ2-5; the D call TRBD2 from the table was never checked on the DNA. TRBV21-1 is described as a pseudogene. The CDR3 runs 16 residues. CDR3 amino acids: CASSKGRREASETQYF. DNA for the CDR3: TGTGCCAGCAGCAAAGGACGACGGGAGGCTAGCGAGACCCAGTACTTC.

V gene TRBV4-3 combines with J gene TRBJ2-3; possibly TRBD1 or TRBD2 for D (5 bases each). With 0 bases removed from V and 2 bases from J, the gap between germline ends came to 12 bases. The CDR3 covers 16 residues. Germline V gene lookup returns CDR1 LGHNA and CDR2 YSLEER. CDR3: CASSQDGPGHTDTQYF. DNA of the CDR3: TGCGCCAGCAGCCAAGACGGCCCGGGGCACACAGATACGCAGTATTTT.